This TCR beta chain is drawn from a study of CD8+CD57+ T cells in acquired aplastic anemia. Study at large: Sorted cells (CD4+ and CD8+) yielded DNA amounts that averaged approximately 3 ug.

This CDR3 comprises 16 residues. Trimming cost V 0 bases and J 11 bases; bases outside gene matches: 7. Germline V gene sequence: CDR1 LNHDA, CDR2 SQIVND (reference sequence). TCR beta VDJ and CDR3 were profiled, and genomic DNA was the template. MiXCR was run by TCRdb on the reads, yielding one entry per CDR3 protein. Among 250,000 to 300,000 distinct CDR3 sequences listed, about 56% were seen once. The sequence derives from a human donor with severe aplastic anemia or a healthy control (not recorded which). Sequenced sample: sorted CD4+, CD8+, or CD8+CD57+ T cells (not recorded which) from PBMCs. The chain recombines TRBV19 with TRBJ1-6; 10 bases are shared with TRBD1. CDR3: CASSIDPGTGAPPLHF. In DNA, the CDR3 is TGTGCCAGTAGTATAGATCCCGGGACAGGGGCCCCACCCCTCCACTTT.